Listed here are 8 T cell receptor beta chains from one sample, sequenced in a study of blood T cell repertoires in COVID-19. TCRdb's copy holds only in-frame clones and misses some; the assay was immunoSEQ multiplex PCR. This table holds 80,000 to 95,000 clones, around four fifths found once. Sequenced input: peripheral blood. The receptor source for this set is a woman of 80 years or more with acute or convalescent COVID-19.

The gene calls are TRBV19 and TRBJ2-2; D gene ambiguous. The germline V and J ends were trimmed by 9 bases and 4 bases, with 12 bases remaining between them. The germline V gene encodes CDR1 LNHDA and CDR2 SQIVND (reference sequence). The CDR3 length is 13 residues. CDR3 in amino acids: CASGRYSTGELFF. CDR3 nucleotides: TGTGCCAGCGGTCGTTACAGCACCGGGGAGCTGTTTTTT. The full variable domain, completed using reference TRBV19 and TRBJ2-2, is DGGITQSPKYLFRKEGQNVTLSCEQNLNHDAMYWYRQDPGQGLRLIYYSQIVNDFQKGDIAEGYSVSREKKESFPLTVTSAQKNPTAFYLCASGRYSTGELFFGEGSRLTVL.

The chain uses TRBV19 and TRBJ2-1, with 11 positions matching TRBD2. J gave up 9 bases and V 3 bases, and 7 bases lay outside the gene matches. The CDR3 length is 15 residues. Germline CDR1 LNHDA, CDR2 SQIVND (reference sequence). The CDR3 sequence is CASSIWSSGGSEQFF. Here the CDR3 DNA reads TGTGCCAGTAGTATTTGGTCTAGCGGGGGGAGTGAGCAGTTCTTC.

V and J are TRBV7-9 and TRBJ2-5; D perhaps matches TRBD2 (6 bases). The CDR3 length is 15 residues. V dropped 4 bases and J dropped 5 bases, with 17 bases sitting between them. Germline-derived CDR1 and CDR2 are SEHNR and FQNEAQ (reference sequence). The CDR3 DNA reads TGTGCCAGCAGCTCCCCTTTAGGAGGGCTGGAGACCCAGTACTTC. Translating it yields CASSSPLGGLETQYF.

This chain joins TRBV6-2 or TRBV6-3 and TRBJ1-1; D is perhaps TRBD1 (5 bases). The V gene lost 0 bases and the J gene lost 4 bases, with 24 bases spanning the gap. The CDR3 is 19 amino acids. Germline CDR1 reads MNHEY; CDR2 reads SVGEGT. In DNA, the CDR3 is TGTGCCAGCAGTTACTCGATATATGAGGAGGGGCCGCGGGGCACTGAAGCTTTCTTT. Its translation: CASSYSIYEEGPRGTEAFF.

CDR3 DNA sequence: TGCAGCGTCCGCCCTTTGGGCACAGGGGGGGAGACCCAGTACTTC. Translated: CSVRPLGTGGETQYF. This chain links TRBV29-1 with TRBJ2-5; 8 bases match TRBD1. Germline V gene sequence: CDR1 SQVTM, CDR2 ANQGSEA. The CDR3 runs 15 residues. Trimming cost V 6 bases and J 5 bases; bases outside gene matches: 14.

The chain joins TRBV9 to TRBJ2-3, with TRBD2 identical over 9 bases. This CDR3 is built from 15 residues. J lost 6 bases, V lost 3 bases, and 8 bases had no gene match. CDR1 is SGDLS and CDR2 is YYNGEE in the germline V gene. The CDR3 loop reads CASSASSGELDTQYF. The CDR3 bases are TGTGCCAGCAGCGCTTCTAGCGGGGAATTGGATACGCAGTATTTT.

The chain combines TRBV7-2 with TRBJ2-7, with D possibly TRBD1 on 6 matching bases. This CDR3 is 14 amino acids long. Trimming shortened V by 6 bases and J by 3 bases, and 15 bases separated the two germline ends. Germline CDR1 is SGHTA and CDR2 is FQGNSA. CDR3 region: CASRSDSHLYEQYF. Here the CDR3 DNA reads TGTGCCAGCAGGTCGGACAGTCATCTCTACGAGCAGTACTTC.

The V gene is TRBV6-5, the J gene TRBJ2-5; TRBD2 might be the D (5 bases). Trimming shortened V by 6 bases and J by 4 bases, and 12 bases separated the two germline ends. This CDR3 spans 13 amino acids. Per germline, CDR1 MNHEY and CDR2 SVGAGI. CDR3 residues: CASSLRDAETQYF. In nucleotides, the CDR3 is TGTGCCAGCAGCCTACGGGATGCAGAGACCCAGTACTTC.